The TCR beta chain described here comes from a study of T cells in Graves' hyperthyroidism and ophthalmopathy. Hyperthyroidism was newly diagnosed in patients aged 18 to 65 (duration under 2 months). Study-wide findings and caveats: Stable hyperthyroidism was separated from ophthalmopathy by a model based on 13 V-J features.

The V and J ends lost 5 bases and 5 bases respectively, with 13 bases between them. The CDR3 covers 12 residues. Germline values: CDR1 DFQATT, CDR2 SNEGSKA (reference sequence). The table lists this clonotype with many counts. Its antigen is unknown. TCR beta CDR3 regions were amplified from RNA. First-round RT-PCR targeting the TCR CDR3 was performed with the HTBI primer set. A single record per CDR3 protein comes from TCRdb applying MiXCR to the multiplex PCR reads. The sample has hundreds of thousands of distinct CDR3 sequences; over 11% are singletons. The genes are TRBV20-1 and TRBJ2-7; D remains ambiguous. This TCR derives from a woman in her twenties or thirties with Graves' hyperthyroidism that later progressed to Graves' ophthalmopathy. The sample taken for sequencing was blood. This CDR3 reads CSAHAPIDEQYF. Written as DNA, the CDR3 is TGCAGTGCTCACGCCCCTATAGACGAGCAGTACTTC.